This T cell receptor beta chain was retrieved from a study of T cell responses to AZD1222 COVID-19 vaccine. Study conclusions and caveats: Donors, mostly white British, included more females; clonal diversity was possibly underestimated. No day 14 peak samples; only post-peak repertoires were characterized. Spike-specific TCR breadth and depth grew following two AZD1222 doses. Baseline antibody screening turned up just a handful of seropositive AZD1222 recipients.

The CDR3 contains 13 residues. V lost 8 bases, J lost 2 bases, and 7 bases lay in between. Germline V lookup: CDR1 MDHEN, CDR2 SYDVKM. Details on this clone: Antigen: not known.

Data came from immunoSEQ multiplex PCR; TCRdb stores just in-frame clones and leaves some out. The data hold some 200,000 clones, with roughly 90% observed a single time. The TCR sequence derives from an adult who received the AZD1222 COVID-19 vaccine. This sequence joins TRBV28 and TRBJ2-6, with no clear D. Specimen: peripheral blood, collected 28 days after the second AZD1222 dose. The CDR3, as DNA: TGTGCCAGCGGCACAACTGGGGCCAACGTCCTGACTTTC. It is translated as CASGTTGANVLTF.